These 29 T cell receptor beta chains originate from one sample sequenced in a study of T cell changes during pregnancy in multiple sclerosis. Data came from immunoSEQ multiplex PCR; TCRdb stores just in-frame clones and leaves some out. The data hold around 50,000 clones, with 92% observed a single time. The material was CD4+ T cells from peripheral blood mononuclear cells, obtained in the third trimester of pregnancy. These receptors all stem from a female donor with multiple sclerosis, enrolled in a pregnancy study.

CDR3 region: CASSYDSGRAGELFF. CDR3 nucleotide sequence: TGTGCCAGCAGTTACGATAGCGGGAGGGCCGGGGAGCTGTTTTTT. The V call is TRBV6-5, the J call TRBJ2-2; 11 bases match TRBD2. The CDR3 runs 15 residues. After removal of 2 bases from V and 6 bases from J, the junction contained 2 bases not matched to a gene. CDR1 is MNHEY and CDR2 is SVGAGI in the germline V gene.

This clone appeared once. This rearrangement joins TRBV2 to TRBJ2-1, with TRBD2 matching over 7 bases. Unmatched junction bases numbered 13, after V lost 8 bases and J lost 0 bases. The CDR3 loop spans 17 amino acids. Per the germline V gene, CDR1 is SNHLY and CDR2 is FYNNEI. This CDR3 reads CASYLAGAGRSYNEQFF. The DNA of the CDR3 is TGTGCCAGCTACCTCGCAGGAGCGGGACGCTCCTACAATGAGCAGTTCTTC.

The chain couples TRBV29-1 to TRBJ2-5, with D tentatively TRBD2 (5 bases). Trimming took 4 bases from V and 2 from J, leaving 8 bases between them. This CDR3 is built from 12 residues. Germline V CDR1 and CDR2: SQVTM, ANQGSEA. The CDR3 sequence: CSVAPGQETQYF. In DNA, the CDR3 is TGCAGCGTTGCGCCGGGGCAAGAGACCCAGTACTTC.

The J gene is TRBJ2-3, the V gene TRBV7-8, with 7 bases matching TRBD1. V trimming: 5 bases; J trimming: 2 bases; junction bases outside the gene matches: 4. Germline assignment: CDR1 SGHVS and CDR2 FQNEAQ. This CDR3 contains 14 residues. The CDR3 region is CASSPGTATDTQYF. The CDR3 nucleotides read TGTGCCAGCAGCCCAGGGACAGCCACAGATACGCAGTATTTT. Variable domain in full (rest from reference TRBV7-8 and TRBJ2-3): GAGVSQSPRYKVAKRGQDVALRCDPISGHVSLFWYQQALGQGPEFLTYFQNEAQLDKSGLPSDRFFAERPEGSVSTLKIQRTQQEDSAVYLCASSPGTATDTQYFGPGTRLTVL.

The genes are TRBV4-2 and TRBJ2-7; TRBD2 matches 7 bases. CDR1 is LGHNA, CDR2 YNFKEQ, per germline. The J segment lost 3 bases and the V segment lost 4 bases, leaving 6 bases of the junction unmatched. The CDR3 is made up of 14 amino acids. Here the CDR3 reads CASSRDYALYEQYF. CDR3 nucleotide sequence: TGTGCCAGCAGCCGGGACTATGCCCTCTACGAGCAGTACTTC.

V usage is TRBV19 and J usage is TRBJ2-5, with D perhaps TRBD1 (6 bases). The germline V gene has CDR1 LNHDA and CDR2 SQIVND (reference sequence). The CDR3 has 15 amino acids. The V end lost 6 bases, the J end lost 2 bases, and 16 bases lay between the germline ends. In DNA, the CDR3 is TGTGCCAGTAGACCGGACGCGAGGGGGCAAGAGACCCAGTACTTC. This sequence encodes CASRPDARGQETQYF. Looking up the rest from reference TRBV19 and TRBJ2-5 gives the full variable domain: DGGITQSPKYLFRKEGQNVTLSCEQNLNHDAMYWYRQDPGQGLRLIYYSQIVNDFQKGDIAEGYSVSREKKESFPLTVTSAQKNPTAFYLCASRPDARGQETQYFGPGTRLLVL.

For the CDR3, the DNA is TGTGCCAGCAGCTTAGCAGGGGATAGAGGCTACACCATATATTTT. It is translated as CASSLAGDRGYTIYF. The J gene is TRBJ1-3, the V gene TRBV7-8, with a possible D match to TRBD1 (5 bases). There are 15 residues in the CDR3. V lost 0 bases and J lost 8, with 14 bases in between. CDR1 and CDR2 from the germline V gene are SGHVS and FQNEAQ.

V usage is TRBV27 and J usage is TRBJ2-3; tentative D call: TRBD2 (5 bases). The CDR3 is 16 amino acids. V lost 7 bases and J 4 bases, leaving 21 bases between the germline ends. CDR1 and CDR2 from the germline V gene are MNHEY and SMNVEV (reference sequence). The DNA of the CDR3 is TGTGCCAGCAACGAAGGGAGTATTAGGGTTCCAGATACGCAGTATTTT. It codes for CASNEGSIRVPDTQYF.

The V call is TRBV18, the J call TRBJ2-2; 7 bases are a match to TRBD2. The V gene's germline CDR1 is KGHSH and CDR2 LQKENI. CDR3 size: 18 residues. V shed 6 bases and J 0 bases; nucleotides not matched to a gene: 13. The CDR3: CASSSPFQRDPNTGELFF. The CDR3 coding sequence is TGTGCCAGCTCCTCGCCCTTTCAGCGGGACCCGAACACCGGGGAGCTGTTTTTT.

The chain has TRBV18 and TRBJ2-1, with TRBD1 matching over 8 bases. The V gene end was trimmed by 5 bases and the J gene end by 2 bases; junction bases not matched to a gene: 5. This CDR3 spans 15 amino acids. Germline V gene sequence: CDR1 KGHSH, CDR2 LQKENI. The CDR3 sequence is CASSLQGAAYNEQFF. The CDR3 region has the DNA TGTGCCAGCTCATTGCAGGGGGCGGCCTACAATGAGCAGTTCTTC.

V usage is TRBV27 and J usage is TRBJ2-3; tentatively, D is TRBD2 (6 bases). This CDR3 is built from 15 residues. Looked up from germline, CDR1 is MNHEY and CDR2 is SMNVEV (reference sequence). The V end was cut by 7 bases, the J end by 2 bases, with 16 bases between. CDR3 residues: CASMRAGGITDTQYF. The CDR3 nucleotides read TGTGCCAGCATGAGGGCCGGGGGTATCACAGATACGCAGTATTTT.

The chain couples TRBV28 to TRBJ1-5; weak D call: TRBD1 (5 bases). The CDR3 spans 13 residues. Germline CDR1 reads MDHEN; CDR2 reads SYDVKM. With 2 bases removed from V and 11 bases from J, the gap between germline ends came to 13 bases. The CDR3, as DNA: TGTGCCAGCAGTTTAACAGGTCCTAGGGCCCAGCATTTT. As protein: CASSLTGPRAQHF. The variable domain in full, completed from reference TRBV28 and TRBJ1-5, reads DVKVTQSSRYLVKRTGEKVFLECVQDMDHENMFWYRQDPGLGLRLIYFSYDVKMKEKGDIPEGYSVSREKKERFSLILESASTNQTSMYLCASSLTGPRAQHFGDGTRLSIL.

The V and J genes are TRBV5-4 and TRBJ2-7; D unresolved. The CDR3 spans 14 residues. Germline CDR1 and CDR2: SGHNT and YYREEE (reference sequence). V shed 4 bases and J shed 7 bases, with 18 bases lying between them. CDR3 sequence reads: CASSLDASSGEQYF. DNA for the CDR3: TGTGCCAGCAGCCTGGACGCTTCCTCGGGTGAGCAGTACTTC.

The CDR3 nucleotides read TGCGCCAGCAGCCAAGATTGGACAGTATATGAAGCTTTCTTT. Amino acid sequence: CASSQDWTVYEAFF. This chain connects TRBV4-1 to TRBJ1-1; D might be TRBD1 (6 bases). Germline V CDR1 and CDR2: MGHRA, YSYEKL. CDR3 length equals 14 residues. V was trimmed by 0 bases and J by 7 bases, leaving 12 bases between them.

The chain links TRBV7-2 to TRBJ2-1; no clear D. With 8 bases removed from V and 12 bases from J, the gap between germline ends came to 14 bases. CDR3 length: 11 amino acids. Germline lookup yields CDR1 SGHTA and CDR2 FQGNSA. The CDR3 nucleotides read TGTGCCAGCGGGTTTTTTAGCCGGCAGTTCTTC. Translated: CASGFFSRQFF.

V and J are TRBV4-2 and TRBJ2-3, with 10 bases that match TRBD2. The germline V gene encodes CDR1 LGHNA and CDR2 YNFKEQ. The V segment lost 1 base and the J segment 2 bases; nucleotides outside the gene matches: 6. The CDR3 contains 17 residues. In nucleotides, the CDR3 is TGTGCCAGCAGCCAAGCTAGCGGGAGCTCACTCACAGATACGCAGTATTTT. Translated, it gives CASSQASGSSLTDTQYF.

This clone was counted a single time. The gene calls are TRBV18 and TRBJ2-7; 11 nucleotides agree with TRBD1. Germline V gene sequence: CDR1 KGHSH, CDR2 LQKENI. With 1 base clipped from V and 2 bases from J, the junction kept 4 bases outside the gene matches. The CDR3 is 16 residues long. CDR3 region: CASSPLGTGGPYEQYF. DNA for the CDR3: TGTGCCAGCTCACCACTGGGGACAGGGGGACCCTACGAGCAGTACTTC.

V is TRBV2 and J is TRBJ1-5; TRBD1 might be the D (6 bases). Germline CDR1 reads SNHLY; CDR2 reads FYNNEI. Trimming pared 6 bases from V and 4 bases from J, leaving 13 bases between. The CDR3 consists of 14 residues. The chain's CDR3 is CASRLTGGNQPQHF. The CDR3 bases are TGTGCCAGCAGGTTGACAGGAGGAAATCAGCCCCAGCATTTT.

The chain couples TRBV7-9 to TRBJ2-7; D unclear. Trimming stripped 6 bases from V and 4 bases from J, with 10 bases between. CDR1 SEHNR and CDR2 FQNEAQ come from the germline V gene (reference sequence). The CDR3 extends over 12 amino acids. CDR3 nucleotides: TGTGCCAGCAGTGGAGAAGATTACGAGCAGTACTTC. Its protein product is CASSGEDYEQYF.

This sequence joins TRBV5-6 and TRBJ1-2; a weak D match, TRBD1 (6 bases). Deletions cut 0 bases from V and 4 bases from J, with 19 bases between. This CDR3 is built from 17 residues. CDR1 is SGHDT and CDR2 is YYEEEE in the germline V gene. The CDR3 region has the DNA TGTGCCAGCAGCTTGGCGGTCGCTGGCAGGGGCGGCTATGGCTACACCTTC. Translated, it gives CASSLAVAGRGGYGYTF.

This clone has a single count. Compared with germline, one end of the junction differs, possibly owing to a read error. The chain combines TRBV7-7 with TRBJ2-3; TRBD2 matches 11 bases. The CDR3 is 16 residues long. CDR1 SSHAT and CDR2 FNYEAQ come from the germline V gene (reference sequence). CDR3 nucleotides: TGTGCTAGCAGCCCCGGGGTAGCGGGAGGGCCTGGTACGCAGTATTTT. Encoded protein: CASSPGVAGGPGTQYF. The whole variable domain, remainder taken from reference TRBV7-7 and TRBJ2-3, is GAGVSQSPRYKVTKRGQDVTLRCDPISSHATLYWYQQALGQGPEFLTYFNYEAQPDKSGLPSDRFSAERPEGSISTLTIQRTEQRDSAMYRCASSPGVAGGPGTQYFGPGTRLTVL.

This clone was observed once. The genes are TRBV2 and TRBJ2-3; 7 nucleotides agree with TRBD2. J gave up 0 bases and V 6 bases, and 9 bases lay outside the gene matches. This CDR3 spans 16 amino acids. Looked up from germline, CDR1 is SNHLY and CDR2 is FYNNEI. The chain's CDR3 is CASRETSTTSTDTQYF. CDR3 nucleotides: TGTGCCAGCAGGGAGACTAGCACTACTAGCACAGATACGCAGTATTTT.

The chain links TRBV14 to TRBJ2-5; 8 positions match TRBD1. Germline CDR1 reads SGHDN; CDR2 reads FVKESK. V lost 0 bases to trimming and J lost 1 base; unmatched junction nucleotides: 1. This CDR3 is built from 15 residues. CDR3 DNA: TGTGCCAGCAGCCAAGATGGACAGGGCCAAGAGACCCAGTACTTC. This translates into CASSQDGQGQETQYF.

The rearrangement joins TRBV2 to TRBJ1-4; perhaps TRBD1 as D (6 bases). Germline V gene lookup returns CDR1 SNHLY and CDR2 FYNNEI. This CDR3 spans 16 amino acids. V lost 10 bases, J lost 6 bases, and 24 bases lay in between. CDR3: CATKGTSGMKHEKLFF. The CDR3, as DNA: TGTGCCACCAAGGGGACAAGCGGAATGAAGCATGAAAAACTGTTTTTT.

CDR3: CASSKRTGTSGKEEQFF. The CDR3 nucleotides read TGTGCCAGTAGTAAACGGACCGGGACTAGCGGGAAAGAGGAGCAGTTCTTC. The chain joins TRBV19 to TRBJ2-1, with TRBD2 matching 13 bases. CDR3 size: 17 residues. Trimming at V came to 4 bases and at J to 10 bases, leaving 13 bases not matched to a gene. Germline values: CDR1 LNHDA, CDR2 SQIVND (reference sequence).

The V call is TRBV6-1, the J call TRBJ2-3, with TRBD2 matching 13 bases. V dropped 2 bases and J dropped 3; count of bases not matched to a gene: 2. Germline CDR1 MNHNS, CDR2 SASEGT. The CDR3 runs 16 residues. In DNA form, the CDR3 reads TGTGCCAGCAGTGAAAGACTAGCGGGAGGTACAGATACGCAGTATTTT. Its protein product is CASSERLAGGTDTQYF.

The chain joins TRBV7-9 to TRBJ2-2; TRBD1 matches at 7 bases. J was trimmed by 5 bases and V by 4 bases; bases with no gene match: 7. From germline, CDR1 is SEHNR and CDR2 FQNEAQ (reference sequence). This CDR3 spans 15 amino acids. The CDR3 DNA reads TGTGCCAGCAGCTCCACAGGGGCTTGGACCGGGGAGCTGTTTTTT. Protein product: CASSSTGAWTGELFF.

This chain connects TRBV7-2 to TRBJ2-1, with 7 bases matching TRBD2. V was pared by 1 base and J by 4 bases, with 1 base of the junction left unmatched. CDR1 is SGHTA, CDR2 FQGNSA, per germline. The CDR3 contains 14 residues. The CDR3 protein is CASSLGGGYNEQFF. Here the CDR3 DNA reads TGTGCCAGCAGCTTAGGGGGGGGGTACAATGAGCAGTTCTTC. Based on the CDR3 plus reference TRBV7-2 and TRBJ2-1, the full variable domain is GAGVSQSPSNKVTEKGKDVELRCDPISGHTALYWYRQSLGQGLEFLIYFQGNSAPDKSGLPSDRFSAERTGGSVSTLTIQRTQQEDSAVYLCASSLGGGYNEQFFGPGTRLTVL.

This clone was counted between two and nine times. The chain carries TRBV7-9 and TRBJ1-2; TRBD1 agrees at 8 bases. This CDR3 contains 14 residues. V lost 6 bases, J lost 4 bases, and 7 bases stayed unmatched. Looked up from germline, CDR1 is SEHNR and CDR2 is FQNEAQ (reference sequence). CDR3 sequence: CASRPTGTGYGYTF. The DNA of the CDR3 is TGTGCCAGCAGACCAACCGGGACAGGCTATGGCTACACCTTC.